The following is a TCR beta chain sequence with its context. The antigen remains undetermined. Authors' data handling: Clinicopathological groups of papillary thyroid cancer showed CDR3 differences that were used to build a distant-metastasis classifier. TCRdb re-clonotyped the PCR reads via MiXCR. Clone size and V and J calls follow TCRdb, not the original study. The table lists thousands of clones, 32% of them singletons. The data stem from a study of metastatic and nonmetastatic thyroid tumors. Overall study context: Thyroid patients, malignant and benign, had repertoires compared across blood and tumor or nodule tissue.

Patients had received no treatment of any kind before thyroid surgery. Germline loops: CDR1 MNHEY, CDR2 SVGAGI. V dropped 6 bases and J dropped 0 bases, with 21 bases sitting between them. The CDR3 contains 17 residues. Whole-study findings and limits: Reported TCR beta diversity, measured in blood and tumor, was significantly higher for malignant thyroid tumors than for benign nodules.

The sample comprised adjacent normal tissue. The clonotype was recovered from a female donor with papillary thyroid cancer or a benign thyroid nodule (not recorded which). Some clones in this sample may be carry-over from other donors' samples. The chain couples TRBV6-5 to TRBJ2-7; possibly TRBD1 for D (5 bases). The CDR3 loop reads CASRAEDILTDSYEQYF. In DNA, the CDR3 is TGTGCCAGCAGGGCCGAGGATATTCTGACAGACTCCTACGAGCAGTACTTC.